At least ten counts were recorded for the clone carrying this T cell receptor (beta chain). The target antigen is unknown. CDR3 size: 11 residues. Trimming pared 2 bases from V and 6 bases from J, leaving 5 bases between. Looked up from germline, CDR1 is MDHEN and CDR2 is SYDVKM. Time point described: persistent/refractory GD, antithyroid drugs over 5 years with positive TRAb. Extracted PBMC RNA gave rise to the TCR library. This sample is part of a study of regulatory T cells in long-lasting Graves disease. General study points: What was studied was peripheral blood only, and not thyroid tissue.

Construction of the TCR beta libraries employed iRepertoire HTBI primers in conjunction with Arm-PCR of CDR3 regions. MiXCR, applied by TCRdb to the multiplex PCR reads, yields one record per CDR3 protein. The data show hundreds of thousands of distinct CDR3 sequences, with about 20% seen just once and around 14% held by the top ten. The sequencing used peripheral blood mononuclear cells (PBMCs), collected when the disease was refractory, from a patient treated with antithyroid drugs. The receptor was isolated from a female donor with Graves disease. The V call is TRBV28, the J call TRBJ2-7; D remains unclear. CDR3 sequence: CASSLGFEQYF. Here the CDR3 DNA reads TGTGCCAGCAGTTTAGGGTTCGAGCAGTACTTC.